Presented here are 20 T cell receptor beta chains from one specimen sequenced in a study of vaccination and CD4 T cells after COVID-19. Sequencing of the DNA from cultured CD4+ T cells was carried out with the Oncomine TCR Beta short-read assay. MiXCR, applied by TCRdb to the PCR reads, yields one record per CDR3 protein. In the table there are about 10,000 distinct CDR3 sequences, less than 50% of which are singletons. Treatment here: roughly ten-day PBMC culture with coronavirus spike peptide pools or control peptides (ViraFEST assay). The antigens of these receptors remain unknown. The sequenced sample consisted of CD4+ T cells from blood, cultured in vitro. Receptor source: a human donor who had recovered from COVID-19.

By share, this clonotype counts as medium-sized. The rearrangement uses TRBV10-3 and TRBJ2-3; 10 nucleotides align to TRBD1. Looked up from germline, CDR1 is ENHRY and CDR2 is SYGVKD. This CDR3 has 13 amino acids. Trimming at V came to 6 bases and at J to 5 bases, leaving 2 bases not matched to a gene. CDR3 DNA sequence: TGTGCCATCAGCGACAGGGGGCAAGATACGCAGTATTTT. Protein product: CAISDRGQDTQYF.

The sample holds a few counts of this clonotype. The chain couples TRBV6-2 or TRBV6-3 to TRBJ2-5, with 8 nucleotides matching TRBD1. CDR3 size: 15 residues. V lost 0 bases, J lost 4 bases, and 4 bases stayed unmatched. Germline V gene sequence: CDR1 MNHEY, CDR2 SVGEGT. CDR3 DNA sequence: TGTGCCAGCAGTTACTCGTACCAGGGGGCAGAGACCCAGTACTTC. This translates into CASSYSYQGAETQYF.

By share, this clonotype counts as large. The chain joins TRBV10-3 to TRBJ2-3; the D gene is possibly TRBD1 (6 bases). Per the germline V gene, CDR1 is ENHRY and CDR2 is SYGVKD. Trimming took 4 bases from V and 3 from J, leaving 11 bases between them. The CDR3 covers 14 residues. The CDR3 region is CAISGQGSTDTQYF. The CDR3 DNA follows: TGTGCCATCAGTGGGCAGGGGTCGACAGATACGCAGTATTTT.

The chain couples TRBV6-2 or TRBV6-3 to TRBJ1-2; no definite D call. This CDR3 spans 13 amino acids. Germline assignment: CDR1 MNHEY and CDR2 SVGEGT. Trimming shortened V by 6 bases and J by 5 bases, and 13 bases separated the two germline ends. CDR3 DNA: TGTGCCAGCAGGTCCTGGGGAGGTTATGGCTACACCTTC. Translated: CASRSWGGYGYTF.

The sample holds one count of this clonotype. The CDR3, as DNA: TGCAGCGTTGCGGCTAGCGGGAGGTACAACGAGCAGTACTTC. Protein product: CSVAASGRYNEQYF. The J gene is TRBJ2-7, the V gene TRBV29-1, with TRBD2 matching 11 bases. The CDR3 sequence is 14 residues long. Trimming at V came to 4 bases and at J to 5 bases, leaving 7 bases not matched to a gene. Germline values: CDR1 SQVTM, CDR2 ANQGSEA.

The V and J genes are TRBV12-3 or TRBV12-4 and TRBJ1-1; TRBD1 might be the D (6 bases). Trimming took 6 bases from V and 10 from J, leaving 21 bases between them. CDR3 length: 14 residues. As DNA, the CDR3 is TGTGCCAGCAGAATCGGCAGGGGAGGGCTTGGAGCTTTCTTT. Amino acids: CASRIGRGGLGAFF.

The V gene is TRBV20-1, the J gene TRBJ2-1; 9 positions agree with TRBD2. Trimming removed 3 bases from V and 5 bases from J; junction bases left unmatched: 8. CDR3 length equals 15 residues. Germline CDR1 is DFQATT and CDR2 is SNEGSKA (reference sequence). In DNA form, the CDR3 reads TGCAGTGCTAGGACCGGGACTAGCCTTAACAATGAGCAGTTCTTC. Its translation: CSARTGTSLNNEQFF.

V usage is TRBV7-2 and J usage is TRBJ1-6; D unclear. This CDR3 region has 14 residues. Germline V gives CDR1 SGHTA, CDR2 FQGNSA. The V end lost 5 bases, the J end lost 4 bases, and 9 bases lay between the germline ends. CDR3 DNA sequence: TGTGCCAGCAGCCCGCGCGTTTATAATTCACCCCTCCACTTT. It translates to CASSPRVYNSPLHF. The whole variable domain, filled in from reference TRBV7-2 and TRBJ1-6, reads GAGVSQSPSNKVTEKGKDVELRCDPISGHTALYWYRQSLGQGLEFLIYFQGNSAPDKSGLPSDRFSAERTGGSVSTLTIQRTQQEDSAVYLCASSPRVYNSPLHFGNGTRLTVT.

The chain carries TRBV5-1 and TRBJ2-3, with 7 positions matching TRBD2. V trimming: 5 bases; J trimming: 5 bases; junction bases outside the gene matches: 8. This CDR3 contains 14 residues. Germline CDR1 SGHRS, CDR2 YFSETQ. CDR3 nucleotides: TGCGCCAGCAGAAGACTGACGGGGGGAGATACGCAGTATTTT. It specifies CASRRLTGGDTQYF.

The chain couples TRBV25-1 to TRBJ2-5, with TRBD1 matching 11 bases. The V gene's germline CDR1 is MGHDK and CDR2 SYGVNS. This CDR3 spans 16 amino acids. The trim removed 4 bases at V and 5 bases at J, leaving 9 bases unmatched. The CDR3 DNA sequence: TGTGCCAGCAGTGTGGGGACAGGGGGAGGTTATGAGACCCAGTACTTC. Encoded protein: CASSVGTGGGYETQYF. Complete variable domain (other parts from reference TRBV25-1 and TRBJ2-5): EADIYQTPRYLVIGTGKKITLECSQTMGHDKMYWYQQDPGMELHLIHYSYGVNSTEKGDLSSESTVSRIRTEHFPLTLESARPSHTSQYLCASSVGTGGGYETQYFGPGTRLLVL.

By share, this clonotype ranks as medium-sized. The gene calls are TRBV12-3 or TRBV12-4 and TRBJ2-5, with unresolved D. CDR3 length: 14 residues. Trimming cost V 3 bases and J 5 bases, with 13 bases left between them. CDR3 in DNA: TGTGCCAGCAGTTTTAGGTCTAACGCGGAGACCCAGTACTTC. Translating gives CASSFRSNAETQYF.

This clonotype was counted only a few times. This rearrangement joins TRBV6-2 or TRBV6-3 to TRBJ1-2, with 10 bases aligning to TRBD1. The CDR3 sequence is 15 residues long. J gave up 4 bases and V 8 bases, and 10 bases lay outside the gene matches. Germline CDR1 reads MNHEY; CDR2 reads SVGEGT. The DNA of the CDR3 is TGTGCCAGCGGAAGACAGGGGGCGACTTCCTATGGCTACACCTTC. As protein: CASGRQGATSYGYTF.

There are a few counts of this clonotype. V usage is TRBV20-1 and J usage is TRBJ1-5; D unclear. Germline CDR1 reads DFQATT; CDR2 reads SNEGSKA (reference sequence). The V and J ends lost 6 bases and 0 bases respectively, with 9 bases between them. The CDR3 runs 13 residues. For the CDR3, the DNA is TGCAGTGCACGTCCAAATAGCAATCAGCCCCAGCATTTT. Translated, it gives CSARPNSNQPQHF.

V usage is TRBV30 and J usage is TRBJ2-2; no clear D gene. V was shortened by 0 bases and J by 6 bases, with 8 bases between the two germline ends. This CDR3 contains 13 residues. Per the germline V gene, CDR1 is GTSNPN and CDR2 is SVGIG (reference sequence). The DNA for the CDR3 is TGTGCCTGGAGTGTCGGCGGCCCCGGGGAGCTGTTTTTT. This codes for CAWSVGGPGELFF. Combining the CDR3 with reference TRBV30 and TRBJ2-2 gives the whole variable domain SQTIHQWPATLVQPVGSPLSLECTVEGTSNPNLYWYRQAAGRGLQLLFYSVGIGQISSEVPQNLSASRPQDRQFILSSKKLLLSDSGFYLCAWSVGGPGELFFGEGSRLTVL.

The chain is built from TRBV24-1 and TRBJ2-7, with 7 bases matching TRBD1. Germline CDR1 and CDR2: KGHDR and SFDVKD. The CDR3 runs to 14 residues. The V gene end was trimmed by 0 bases and the J gene end by 3 bases; junction bases not matched to a gene: 1. The CDR3 loop reads CATSDLRTGYEQYF. CDR3 nucleotide sequence: TGTGCCACCAGTGATTTGAGGACAGGCTACGAGCAGTACTTC.

This clonotype was seen a handful of times. The gene calls are TRBV25-1 and TRBJ1-1; 9 bases agree with TRBD1. This CDR3 region has 14 residues. With 6 bases clipped from V and 0 bases from J, the junction kept 2 bases outside the gene matches. The germline V gene has CDR1 MGHDK and CDR2 SYGVNS. The CDR3 region has the DNA TGTGCCAGCAGAGGGACAGGGCTGAACACTGAAGCTTTCTTT. Amino acid sequence: CASRGTGLNTEAFF. Full variable domain (rest looked up from reference TRBV25-1 and TRBJ1-1): EADIYQTPRYLVIGTGKKITLECSQTMGHDKMYWYQQDPGMELHLIHYSYGVNSTEKGDLSSESTVSRIRTEHFPLTLESARPSHTSQYLCASRGTGLNTEAFFGQGTRLTVV.

The chain has TRBV7-3 and TRBJ1-1; the match to TRBD1 covers 9 bases. From germline, CDR1 is SGHTA and CDR2 FQGTGA. Trimming removed 4 bases from V and 5 bases from J; junction bases left unmatched: 5. This CDR3 has 14 amino acids. Here the CDR3 reads CASSSGTGSTEAFF. The CDR3, as DNA: TGTGCCAGCAGCTCGGGGACAGGGAGTACTGAAGCTTTCTTT.

This chain joins TRBV7-3 and TRBJ2-7; 9 bases fit TRBD1. This CDR3 region has 13 residues. V dropped 3 bases and J dropped 7; count of bases not matched to a gene: 4. The germline V gene encodes CDR1 SGHTA and CDR2 FQGTGA. CDR3 DNA sequence: TGTGCCAGCAGCTTTTCCGGGACAGGGGAGCAGTACTTC. Amino acid sequence: CASSFSGTGEQYF.

This chain connects TRBV19 to TRBJ1-5, with TRBD1 matching 8 bases. Losses at the gene ends were 5 bases for V and 2 bases for J; bases not matched to a gene: 5. CDR3 length equals 15 residues. CDR1 is LNHDA, CDR2 SQIVND, per germline (reference sequence). As DNA, the CDR3 is TGTGCCAGTAGTGACAGGGGATATGGCAATCAGCCCCAGCATTTT. Encoded protein: CASSDRGYGNQPQHF.

V gene TRBV5-4 combines with J gene TRBJ1-2; 8 nucleotides align to TRBD1. The CDR3 spans 13 residues. J gave up 3 bases and V 4 bases, and 2 bases lay outside the gene matches. CDR1 is SGHNT and CDR2 is YYREEE in the germline V gene (reference sequence). The CDR3 DNA follows: TGTGCCAGCAGCCCGGACAGGGACTATGGCTACACCTTC. This translates into CASSPDRDYGYTF.